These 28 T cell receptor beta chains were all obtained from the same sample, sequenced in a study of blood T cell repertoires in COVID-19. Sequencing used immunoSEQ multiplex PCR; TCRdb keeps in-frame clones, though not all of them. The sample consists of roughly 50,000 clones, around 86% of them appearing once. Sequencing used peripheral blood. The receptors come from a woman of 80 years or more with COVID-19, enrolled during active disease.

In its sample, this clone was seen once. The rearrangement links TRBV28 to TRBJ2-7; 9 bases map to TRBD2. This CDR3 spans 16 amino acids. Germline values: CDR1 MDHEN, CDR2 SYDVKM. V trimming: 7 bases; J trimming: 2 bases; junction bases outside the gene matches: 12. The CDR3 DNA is TGTGCCAGCATTGGGGGATTAGCGGGAGCAACCTACGAGCAGTACTTC. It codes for CASIGGLAGATYEQYF.

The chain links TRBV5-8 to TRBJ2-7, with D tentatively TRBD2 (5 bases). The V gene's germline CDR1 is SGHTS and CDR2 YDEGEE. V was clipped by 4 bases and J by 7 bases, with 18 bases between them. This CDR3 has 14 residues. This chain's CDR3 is CASSRMRVMREQYF. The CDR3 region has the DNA TGTGCCAGCAGCCGTATGCGGGTTATGAGGGAGCAGTACTTC.

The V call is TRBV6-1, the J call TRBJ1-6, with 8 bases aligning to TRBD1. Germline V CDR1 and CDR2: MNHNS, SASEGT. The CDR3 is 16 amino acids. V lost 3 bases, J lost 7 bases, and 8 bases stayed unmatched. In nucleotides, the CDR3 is TGTGCCAGCAGTGAGCAGACAGGGGCTAGAAATTCACCCCTCCACTTT. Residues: CASSEQTGARNSPLHF.

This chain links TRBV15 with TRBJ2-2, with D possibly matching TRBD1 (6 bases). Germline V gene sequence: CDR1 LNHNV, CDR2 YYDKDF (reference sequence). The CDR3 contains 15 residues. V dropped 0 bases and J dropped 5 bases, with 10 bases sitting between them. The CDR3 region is CATSRELQGTGELFF. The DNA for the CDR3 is TGTGCCACCAGCAGAGAGCTACAGGGTACCGGGGAGCTGTTTTTT.

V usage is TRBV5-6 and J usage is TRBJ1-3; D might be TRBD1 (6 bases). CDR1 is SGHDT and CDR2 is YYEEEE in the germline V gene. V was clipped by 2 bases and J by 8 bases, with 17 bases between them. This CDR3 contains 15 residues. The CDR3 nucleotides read TGTGCCAGCAGCTTCTTCGGCAGGGGCAGGGACACCATATATTTT. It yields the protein CASSFFGRGRDTIYF.

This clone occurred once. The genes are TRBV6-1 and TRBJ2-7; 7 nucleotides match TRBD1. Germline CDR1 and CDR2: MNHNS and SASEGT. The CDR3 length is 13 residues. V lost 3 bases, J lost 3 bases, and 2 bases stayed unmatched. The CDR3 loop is CASSENRGYEQYF. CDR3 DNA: TGTGCCAGCAGTGAGAACAGGGGCTACGAGCAGTACTTC.

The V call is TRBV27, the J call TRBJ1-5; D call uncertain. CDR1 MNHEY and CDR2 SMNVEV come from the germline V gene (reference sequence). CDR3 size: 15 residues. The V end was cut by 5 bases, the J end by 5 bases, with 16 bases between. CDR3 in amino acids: CASSPLGRLHQPQHF. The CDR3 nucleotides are TGTGCCAGCAGTCCCCTCGGGAGACTCCATCAGCCCCAGCATTTT.

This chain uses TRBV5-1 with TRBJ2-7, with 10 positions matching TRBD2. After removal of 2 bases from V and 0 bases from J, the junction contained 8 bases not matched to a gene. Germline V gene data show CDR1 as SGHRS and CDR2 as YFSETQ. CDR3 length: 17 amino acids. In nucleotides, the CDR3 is TGCGCCAGCAGCTTAACCGGGACTAGCGTCAACTCCTACGAGCAGTACTTC. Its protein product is CASSLTGTSVNSYEQYF.

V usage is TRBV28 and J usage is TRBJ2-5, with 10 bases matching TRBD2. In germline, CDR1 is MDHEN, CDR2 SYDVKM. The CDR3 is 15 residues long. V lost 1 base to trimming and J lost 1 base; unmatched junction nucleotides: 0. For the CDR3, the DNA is TGTGCCAGCAGTTTATTAGCGGGAGGCCAAGAGACCCAGTACTTC. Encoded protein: CASSLLAGGQETQYF.

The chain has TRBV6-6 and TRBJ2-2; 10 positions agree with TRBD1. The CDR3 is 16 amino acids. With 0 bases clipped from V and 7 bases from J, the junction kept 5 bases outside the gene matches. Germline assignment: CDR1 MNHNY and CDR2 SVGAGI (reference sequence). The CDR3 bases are TGTGCCAGCAGTTACTCAGGGACAGGGGTAGTCGGGGAGCTGTTTTTT. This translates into CASSYSGTGVVGELFF.

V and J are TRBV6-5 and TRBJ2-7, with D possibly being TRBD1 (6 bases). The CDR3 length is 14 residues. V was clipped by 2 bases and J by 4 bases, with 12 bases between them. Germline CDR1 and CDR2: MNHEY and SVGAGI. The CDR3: CASSYQFRGYEQYF. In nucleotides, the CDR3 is TGTGCCAGCAGTTACCAGTTCAGGGGTTACGAGCAGTACTTC.

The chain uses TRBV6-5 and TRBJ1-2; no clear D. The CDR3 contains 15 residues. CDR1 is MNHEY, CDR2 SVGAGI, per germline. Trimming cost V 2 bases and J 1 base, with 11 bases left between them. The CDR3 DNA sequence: TGTGCCAGCAGTTACACCTATTACGGTAACTATGGCTACACCTTC. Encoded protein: CASSYTYYGNYGYTF.

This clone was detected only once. This chain's CDR3 is CASSSRRRGSYNEQFF. CDR3 coding DNA: TGTGCCAGCAGCTCCCGTAGGCGGGGTTCGTACAATGAGCAGTTCTTC. This rearrangement joins TRBV7-2 to TRBJ2-1; a possible D gene is TRBD2 (6 bases). V dropped 4 bases and J dropped 4 bases, with 17 bases sitting between them. The CDR3 contains 16 residues. Germline CDR1 and CDR2: SGHTA and FQGNSA.

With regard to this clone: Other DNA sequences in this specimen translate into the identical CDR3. For the CDR3, the DNA is TGTGCCAGCAGTTATACAGGGCAGGGTCAGCCCCAGCATTTT. Protein product: CASSYTGQGQPQHF. The chain recombines TRBV6-5 with TRBJ1-5; D might be TRBD1 (6 bases). V was pared by 3 bases and J by 6 bases, with 12 bases between. The CDR3 is 14 residues long. Looked up from germline, CDR1 is MNHEY and CDR2 is SVGAGI.

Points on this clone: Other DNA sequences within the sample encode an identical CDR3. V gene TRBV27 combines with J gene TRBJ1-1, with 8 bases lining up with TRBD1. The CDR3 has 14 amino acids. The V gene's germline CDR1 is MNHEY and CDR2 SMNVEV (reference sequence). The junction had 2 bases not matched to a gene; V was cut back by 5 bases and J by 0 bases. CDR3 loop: CASSRDRMNTEAFF. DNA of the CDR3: TGTGCCAGCAGTAGGGACAGGATGAACACTGAAGCTTTCTTT.

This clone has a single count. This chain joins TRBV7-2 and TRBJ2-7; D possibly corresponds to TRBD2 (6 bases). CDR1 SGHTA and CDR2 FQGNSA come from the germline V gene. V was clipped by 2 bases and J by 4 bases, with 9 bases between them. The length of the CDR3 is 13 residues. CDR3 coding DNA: TGTGCCAGCAGCTTACGGGGACTTTACGAGCAGTACTTC. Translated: CASSLRGLYEQYF.

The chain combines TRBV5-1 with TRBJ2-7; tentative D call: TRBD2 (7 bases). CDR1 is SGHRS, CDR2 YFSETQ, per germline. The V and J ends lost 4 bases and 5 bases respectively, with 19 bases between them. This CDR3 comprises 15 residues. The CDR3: CASSPRGRGVDEQYF. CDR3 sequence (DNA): TGCGCCAGCAGCCCTAGAGGGAGGGGGGTCGACGAGCAGTACTTC.

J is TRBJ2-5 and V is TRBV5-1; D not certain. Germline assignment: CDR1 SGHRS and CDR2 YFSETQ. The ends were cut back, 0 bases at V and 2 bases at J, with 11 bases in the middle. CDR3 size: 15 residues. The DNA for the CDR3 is TGCGCCAGCAGCTTGGGACTCACCCCTCAAGAGACCCAGTACTTC. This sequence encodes CASSLGLTPQETQYF.

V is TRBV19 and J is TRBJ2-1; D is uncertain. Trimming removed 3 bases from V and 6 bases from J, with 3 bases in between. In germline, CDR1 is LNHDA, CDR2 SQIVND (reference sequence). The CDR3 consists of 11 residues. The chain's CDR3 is CASSIINEQFF. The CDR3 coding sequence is TGTGCCAGTAGTATTATCAATGAGCAGTTCTTC.

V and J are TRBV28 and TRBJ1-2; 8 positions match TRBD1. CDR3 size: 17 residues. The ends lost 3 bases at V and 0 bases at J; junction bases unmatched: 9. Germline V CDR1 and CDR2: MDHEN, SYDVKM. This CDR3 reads CASSFFRGLVSNYGYTF. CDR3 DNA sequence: TGTGCCAGCAGTTTTTTCAGGGGGCTCGTATCTAACTATGGCTACACCTTC.

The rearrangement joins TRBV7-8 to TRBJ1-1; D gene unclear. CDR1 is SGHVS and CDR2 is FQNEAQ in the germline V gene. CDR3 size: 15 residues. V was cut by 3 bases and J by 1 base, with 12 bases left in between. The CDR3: CASSLGGDRNTEAFF. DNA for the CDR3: TGTGCCAGCAGCTTGGGCGGGGATCGGAACACTGAAGCTTTCTTT.

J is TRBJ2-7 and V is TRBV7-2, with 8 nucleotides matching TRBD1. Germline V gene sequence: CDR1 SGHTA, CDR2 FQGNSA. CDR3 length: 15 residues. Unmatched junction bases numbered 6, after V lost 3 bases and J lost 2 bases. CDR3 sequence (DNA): TGTGCCAGCAGCTTCTTCACAGGGGGGCCCTACGAGCAGTACTTC. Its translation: CASSFFTGGPYEQYF.

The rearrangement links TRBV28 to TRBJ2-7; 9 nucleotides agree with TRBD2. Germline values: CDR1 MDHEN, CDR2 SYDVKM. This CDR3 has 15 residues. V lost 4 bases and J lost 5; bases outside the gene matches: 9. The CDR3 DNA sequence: TGTGCCAGCAGTTGGAGCGGGAGGCGCCGGGACGAGCAGTACTTC. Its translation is CASSWSGRRRDEQYF.

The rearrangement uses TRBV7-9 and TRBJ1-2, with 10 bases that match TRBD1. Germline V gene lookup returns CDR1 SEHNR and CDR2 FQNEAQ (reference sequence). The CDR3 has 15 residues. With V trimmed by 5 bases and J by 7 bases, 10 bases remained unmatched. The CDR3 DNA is TGTGCCAGCAGCCTAACGACAGGGGGCTCTTCTGGCTACACCTTC. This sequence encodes CASSLTTGGSSGYTF.

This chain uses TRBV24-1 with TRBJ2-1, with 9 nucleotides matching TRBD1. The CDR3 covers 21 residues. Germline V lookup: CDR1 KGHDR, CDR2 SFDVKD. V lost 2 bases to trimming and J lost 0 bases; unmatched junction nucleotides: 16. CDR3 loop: CATSDSATGGRGGSSYNEQFF. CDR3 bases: TGTGCCACCAGTGATTCCGCTACAGGGGGCCGTGGGGGAAGCTCCTACAATGAGCAGTTCTTC.

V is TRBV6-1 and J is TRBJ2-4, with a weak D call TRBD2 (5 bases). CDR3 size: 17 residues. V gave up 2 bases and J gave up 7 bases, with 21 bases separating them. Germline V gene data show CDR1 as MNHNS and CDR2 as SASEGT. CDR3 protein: CASSEREGTGVWNIQYF. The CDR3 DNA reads TGTGCCAGCAGTGAAAGAGAGGGCACTGGGGTATGGAACATTCAGTACTTC.

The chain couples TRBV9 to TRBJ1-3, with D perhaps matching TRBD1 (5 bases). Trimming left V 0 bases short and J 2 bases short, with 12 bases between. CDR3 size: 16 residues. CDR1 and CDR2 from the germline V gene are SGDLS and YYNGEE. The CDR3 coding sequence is TGTGCCAGCAGCGTAGGCGGGACCCTCACTGGAAACACCATATATTTT. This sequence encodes CASSVGGTLTGNTIYF.

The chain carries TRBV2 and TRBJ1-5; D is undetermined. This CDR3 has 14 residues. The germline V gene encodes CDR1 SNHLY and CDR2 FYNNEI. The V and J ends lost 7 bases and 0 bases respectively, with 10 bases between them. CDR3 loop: CASTGPNSNQPQHF. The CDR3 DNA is TGTGCCAGCACAGGTCCCAATAGCAATCAGCCCCAGCATTTT.